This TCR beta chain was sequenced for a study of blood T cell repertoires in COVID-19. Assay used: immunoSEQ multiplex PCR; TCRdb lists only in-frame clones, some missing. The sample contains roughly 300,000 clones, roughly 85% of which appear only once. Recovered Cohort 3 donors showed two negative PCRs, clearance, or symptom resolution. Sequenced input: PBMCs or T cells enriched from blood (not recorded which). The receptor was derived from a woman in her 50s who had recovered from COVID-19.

CDR3 loop: CASSLLWGRVTEAFF. The CDR3 nucleotides read TGTGCCAGCAGTTTACTCTGGGGCCGGGTCACTGAAGCTTTCTTT. The rearrangement links TRBV28 to TRBJ1-1; tentatively, D is TRBD1 (5 bases). CDR3 size: 15 residues. Trimming left V 2 bases short and J 4 bases short, with 14 bases between. Per the germline V gene, CDR1 is MDHEN and CDR2 is SYDVKM.